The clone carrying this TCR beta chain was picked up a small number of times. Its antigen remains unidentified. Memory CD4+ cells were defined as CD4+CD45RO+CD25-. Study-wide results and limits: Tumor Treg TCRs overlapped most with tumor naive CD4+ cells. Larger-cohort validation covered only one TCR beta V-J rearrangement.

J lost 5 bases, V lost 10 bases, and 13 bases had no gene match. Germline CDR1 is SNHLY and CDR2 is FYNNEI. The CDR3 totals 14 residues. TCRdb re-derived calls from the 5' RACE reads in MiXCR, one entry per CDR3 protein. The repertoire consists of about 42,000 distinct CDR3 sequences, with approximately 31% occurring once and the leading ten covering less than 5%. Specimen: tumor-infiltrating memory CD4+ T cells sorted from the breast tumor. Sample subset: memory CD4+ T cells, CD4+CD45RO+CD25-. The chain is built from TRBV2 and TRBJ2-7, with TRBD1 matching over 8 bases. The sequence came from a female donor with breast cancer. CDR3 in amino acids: CATHLGTGGDEQYF. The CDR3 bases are TGTGCCACCCACCTCGGGACAGGCGGCGACGAGCAGTACTTC.